This T cell receptor beta chain was obtained from a study of shared clonotypes between healthy human individuals. Looking at the study overall: Aged between 18 and 49, the donors were two women and three men. Study conclusions and caveats: Estimated clonotype richness was generally higher in naive than memory subsets. All-four-donor shared clonotypes had higher generation probabilities than non-shared clonotypes did.

On this clone: Its specificity is not known.

This CDR3 is built from 17 residues. Per the germline V gene, CDR1 is PRHDT and CDR2 is FYEKMQ (reference sequence). The ends were cut back, 5 bases at V and 2 bases at J, with 21 bases in the middle. Naivety among CD8 cells was defined by CD45RO negativity and positive CCR7 selection, thereby excluding terminally differentiated effector memory CD45RA+ cells. The assay was immunoSEQ multiplex PCR, and TCRdb's table has in-frame clones only and misses some. The sample contains about 2 million clones, 85% to 95% of which appear only once. The material sequenced was naive CD8+ T cells sorted from blood. The chain combines TRBV13 with TRBJ1-1; possible D gene TRBD1, 6 bases. This TCR was sampled from a young man in good health. DNA of the CDR3: TGTGCCAGCAGCCCTGCGGGGGCCCGGGGGCTTAACACTGAAGCTTTCTTT. Translating gives CASSPAGARGLNTEAFF.